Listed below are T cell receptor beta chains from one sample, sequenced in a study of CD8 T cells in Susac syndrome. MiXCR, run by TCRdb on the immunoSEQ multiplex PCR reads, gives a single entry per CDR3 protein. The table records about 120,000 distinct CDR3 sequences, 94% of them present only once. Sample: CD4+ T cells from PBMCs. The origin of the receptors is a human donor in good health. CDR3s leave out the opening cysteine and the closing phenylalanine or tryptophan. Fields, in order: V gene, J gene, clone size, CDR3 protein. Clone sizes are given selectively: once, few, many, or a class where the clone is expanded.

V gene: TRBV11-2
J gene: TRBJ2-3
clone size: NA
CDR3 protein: ASSSAPGTDTQY

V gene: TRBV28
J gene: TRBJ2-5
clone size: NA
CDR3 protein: ASSSPPGQGAETQY

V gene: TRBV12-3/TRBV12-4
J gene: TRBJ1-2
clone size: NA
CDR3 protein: ASSQDRGLGYT

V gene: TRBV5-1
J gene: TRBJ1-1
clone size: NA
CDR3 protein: ASSFRDRNTEAF

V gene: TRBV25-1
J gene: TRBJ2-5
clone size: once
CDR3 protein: ASRGGPETQY

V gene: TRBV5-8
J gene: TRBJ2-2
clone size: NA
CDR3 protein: ASSSLGGTGELF

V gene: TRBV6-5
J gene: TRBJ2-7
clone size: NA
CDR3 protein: ASTPSAGSYEQY

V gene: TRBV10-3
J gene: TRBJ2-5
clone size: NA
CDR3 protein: AISESRETQY

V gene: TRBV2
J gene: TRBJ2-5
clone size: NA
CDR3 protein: ASKGLEIQETQY

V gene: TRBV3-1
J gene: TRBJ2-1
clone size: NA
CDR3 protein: ASSQDRSGWGQF

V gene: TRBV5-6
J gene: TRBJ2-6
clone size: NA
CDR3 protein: ASSPPAIRLPSGANVLT

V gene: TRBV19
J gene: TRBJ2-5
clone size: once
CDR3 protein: ASSIYRDQETQY

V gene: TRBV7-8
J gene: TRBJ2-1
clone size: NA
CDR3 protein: ASSPGTPAGNEQF

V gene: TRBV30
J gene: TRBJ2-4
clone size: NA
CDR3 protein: ACTGIAGVTKNIQY

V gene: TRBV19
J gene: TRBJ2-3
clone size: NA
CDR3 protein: ASSASGTGGTDTQY

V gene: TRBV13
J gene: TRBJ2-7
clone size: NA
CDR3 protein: ASSLYPADNPYEQY

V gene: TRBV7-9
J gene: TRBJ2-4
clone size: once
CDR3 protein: ASSLAPGARGIQY

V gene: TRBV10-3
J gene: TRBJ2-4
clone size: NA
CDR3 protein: AISESRGAPNIQY

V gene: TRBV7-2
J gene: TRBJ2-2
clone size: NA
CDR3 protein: ASSLFPGQGVNTGELF

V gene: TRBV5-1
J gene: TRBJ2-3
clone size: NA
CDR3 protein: ASSLAGTLSTDTQY

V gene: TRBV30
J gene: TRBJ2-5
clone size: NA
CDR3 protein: AWSGQKETQY

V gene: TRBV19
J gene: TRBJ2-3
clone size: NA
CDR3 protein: ASSMWDGTDTQY

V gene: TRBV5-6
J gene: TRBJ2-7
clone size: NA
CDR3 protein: ASSLLYSSYEQY

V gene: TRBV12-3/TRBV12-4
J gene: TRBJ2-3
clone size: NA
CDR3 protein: ASSPDGQPDTQY

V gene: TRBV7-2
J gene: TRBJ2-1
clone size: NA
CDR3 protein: ASTGGTSKGRYNEQF

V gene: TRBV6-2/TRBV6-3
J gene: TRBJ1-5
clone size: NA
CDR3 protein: ASSPTGEQPQH

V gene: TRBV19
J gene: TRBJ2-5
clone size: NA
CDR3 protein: ASSNRPGQFGETQY

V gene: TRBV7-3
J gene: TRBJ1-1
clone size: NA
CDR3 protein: ASSLTKGGTEAF

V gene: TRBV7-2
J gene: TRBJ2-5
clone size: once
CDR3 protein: ASSVPRQTQY

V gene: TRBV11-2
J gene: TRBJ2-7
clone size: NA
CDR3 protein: ASSLTSGGGEQY

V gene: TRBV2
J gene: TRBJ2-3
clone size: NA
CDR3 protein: ASSESRSADTQY

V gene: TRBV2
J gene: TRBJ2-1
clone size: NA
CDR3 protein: ASTGTSGSYEQF

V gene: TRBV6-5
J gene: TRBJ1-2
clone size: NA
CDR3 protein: ASSQTRDRGGGYT

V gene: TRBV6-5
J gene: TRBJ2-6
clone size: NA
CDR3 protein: ASSRGGAGANVLT

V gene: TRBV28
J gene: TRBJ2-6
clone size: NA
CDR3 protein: ASSAGTGASGANVLT

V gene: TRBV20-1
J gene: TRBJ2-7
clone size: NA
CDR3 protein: SAEGTSVSEQY